This T cell receptor beta chain stems from a study of identical twins. To note about this clonotype: What it binds is unknown.

Whole-study findings and limits: Beta out-of-frame sequences showed weaker excess twin sharing. The study based its conclusions on cross-sectional statistical analysis and did not follow the same donors. Researchers caution that invariant MAIT and iNKT cells could partly confound zero-insertion analyses.

The CDR3 extends over 17 amino acids. Trimming cost V 1 base and J 5 bases; bases outside gene matches: 13. CDR1 is DFQATT, CDR2 SNEGSKA, per germline (reference sequence). cDNA carried unique molecular identifiers, and a universal primer site was added by template switching. One entry per CDR3 protein results from TCRdb running MiXCR on the 5' RACE reads. The table includes about 430,000 distinct CDR3 sequences, approximately 17% detected once. The sequence derives from a man in his forties or fifties in good health. Sequencing used naive T cells sorted from blood. This sequence joins TRBV20-1 and TRBJ2-5; 10 nucleotides match TRBD2. In DNA, the CDR3 is TGCAGTGCTAGAGGGGTTAGCGGGGGGAGCCTAGGGGAGACCCAGTACTTC. It translates to CSARGVSGGSLGETQYF.